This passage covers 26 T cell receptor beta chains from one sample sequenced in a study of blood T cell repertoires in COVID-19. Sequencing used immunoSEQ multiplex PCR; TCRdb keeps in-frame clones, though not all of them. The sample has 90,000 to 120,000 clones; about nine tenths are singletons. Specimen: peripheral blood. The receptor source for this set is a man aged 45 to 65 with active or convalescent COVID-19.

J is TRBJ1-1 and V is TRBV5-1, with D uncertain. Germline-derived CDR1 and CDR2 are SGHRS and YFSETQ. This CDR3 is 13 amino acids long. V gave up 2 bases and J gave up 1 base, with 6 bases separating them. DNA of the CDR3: TGCGCCAGCAGCTTTGAGGGGAACACTGAAGCTTTCTTT. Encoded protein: CASSFEGNTEAFF.

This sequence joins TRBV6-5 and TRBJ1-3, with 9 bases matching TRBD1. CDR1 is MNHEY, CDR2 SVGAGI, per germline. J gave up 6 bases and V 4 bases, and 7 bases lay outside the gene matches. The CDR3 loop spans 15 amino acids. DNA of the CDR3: TGTGCCAGCAGTTGGGGACAGGGACCGCAAAACACCATATATTTT. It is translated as CASSWGQGPQNTIYF.

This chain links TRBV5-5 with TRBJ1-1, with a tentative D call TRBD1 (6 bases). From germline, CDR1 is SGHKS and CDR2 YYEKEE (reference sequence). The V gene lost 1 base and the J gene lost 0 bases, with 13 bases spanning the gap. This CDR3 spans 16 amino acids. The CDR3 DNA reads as TGTGCCAGCAGCTTGTTTAGACAGGACATGAACACTGAAGCTTTCTTT. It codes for CASSLFRQDMNTEAFF.

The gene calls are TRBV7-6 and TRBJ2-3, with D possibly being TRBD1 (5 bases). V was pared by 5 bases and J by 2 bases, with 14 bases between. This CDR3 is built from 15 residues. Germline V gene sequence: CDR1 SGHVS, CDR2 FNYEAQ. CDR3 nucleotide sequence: TGTGCCAGCAGCCTAGGGGTAGCACTCACAGATACGCAGTATTTT. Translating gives CASSLGVALTDTQYF.

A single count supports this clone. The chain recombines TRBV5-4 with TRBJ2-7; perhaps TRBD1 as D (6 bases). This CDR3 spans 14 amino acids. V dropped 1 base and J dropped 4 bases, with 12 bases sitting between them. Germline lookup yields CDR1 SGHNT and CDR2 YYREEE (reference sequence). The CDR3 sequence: CASSLRGSKYEQYF. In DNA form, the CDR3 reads TGTGCCAGCAGCTTGAGGGGGAGTAAGTACGAGCAGTACTTC.

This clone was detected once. This CDR3 reads CASSRSGQGATGANVLTF. As DNA, the CDR3 is TGTGCCAGCTCACGCTCGGGACAGGGGGCCACCGGGGCCAACGTCCTGACTTTC. The V and J genes are TRBV18 and TRBJ2-6; 12 nucleotides align to TRBD1. This CDR3 region has 18 residues. Looked up from germline, CDR1 is KGHSH and CDR2 is LQKENI. V dropped 4 bases and J dropped 4; count of bases not matched to a gene: 8.

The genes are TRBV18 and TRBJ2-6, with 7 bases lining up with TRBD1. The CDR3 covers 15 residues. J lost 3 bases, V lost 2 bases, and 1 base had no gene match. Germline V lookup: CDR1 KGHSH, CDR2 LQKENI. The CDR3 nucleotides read TGTGCCAGCTCACCAGACAGGGTTGGGGCCAACGTCCTGACTTTC. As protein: CASSPDRVGANVLTF.

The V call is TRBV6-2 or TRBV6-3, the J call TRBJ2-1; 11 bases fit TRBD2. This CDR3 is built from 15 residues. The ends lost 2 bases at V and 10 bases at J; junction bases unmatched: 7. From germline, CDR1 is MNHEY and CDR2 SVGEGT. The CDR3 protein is CASSYTSGSSGEQFF. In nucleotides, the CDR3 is TGTGCCAGCAGTTACACTAGCGGGAGTTCGGGCGAGCAGTTCTTC.

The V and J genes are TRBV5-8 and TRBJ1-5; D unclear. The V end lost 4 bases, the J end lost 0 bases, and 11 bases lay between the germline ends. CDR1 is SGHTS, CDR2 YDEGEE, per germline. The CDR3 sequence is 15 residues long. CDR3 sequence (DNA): TGTGCCAGCAGCAAGTCCGGAGTTAGCAATCAGCCCCAGCATTTT. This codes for CASSKSGVSNQPQHF. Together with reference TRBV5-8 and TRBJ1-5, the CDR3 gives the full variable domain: EAGVTQSPTHLIKTRGQQATLRCSPISGHTSVYWYQQALGLGLQFLLWYDEGEERNRGNFPPRFSGRQFPNYSSELNVNALELEDSALYLCASSKSGVSNQPQHFGDGTRLSIL.

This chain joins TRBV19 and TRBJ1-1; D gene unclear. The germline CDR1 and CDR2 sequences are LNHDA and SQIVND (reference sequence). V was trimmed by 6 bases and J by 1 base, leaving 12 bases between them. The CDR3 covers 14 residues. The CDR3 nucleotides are TGTGCCAGTAGCTTCACAGCGGGGAACACTGAAGCTTTCTTT. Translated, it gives CASSFTAGNTEAFF.

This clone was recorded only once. This chain's CDR3 is CSVESRYNEQFF. CDR3 coding DNA: TGCAGCGTTGAATCTCGCTACAATGAGCAGTTCTTC. The J gene is TRBJ2-1, the V gene TRBV29-1; D remains unclear. Germline CDR1 and CDR2: SQVTM and ANQGSEA. This CDR3 comprises 12 residues. The germline V and J ends were trimmed by 2 bases and 3 bases, with 5 bases remaining between them.

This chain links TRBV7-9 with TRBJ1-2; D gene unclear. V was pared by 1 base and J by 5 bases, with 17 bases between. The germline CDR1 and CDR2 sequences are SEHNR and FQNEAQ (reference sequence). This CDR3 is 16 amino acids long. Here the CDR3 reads CASSLGRLIDLYGYTF. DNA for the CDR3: TGTGCCAGCAGCTTAGGAAGACTTATAGACCTTTATGGCTACACCTTC.

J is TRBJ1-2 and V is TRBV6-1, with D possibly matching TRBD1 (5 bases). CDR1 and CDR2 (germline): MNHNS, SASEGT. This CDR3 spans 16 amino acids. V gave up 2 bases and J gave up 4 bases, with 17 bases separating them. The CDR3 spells CASSEFSPGFAYGYTF. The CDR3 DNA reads TGTGCCAGCAGTGAATTCAGCCCAGGGTTTGCCTATGGCTACACCTTC.

The CDR3 here is CASTLATGPSGQYF. The CDR3 DNA reads as TGTGCCAGCACCCTAGCTACTGGGCCGTCCGGGCAGTACTTC. The chain is built from TRBV2 and TRBJ2-7; D may be TRBD2 (5 bases). V gave up 7 bases and J gave up 9 bases, with 22 bases separating them. This CDR3 has 14 residues. The V gene's germline CDR1 is SNHLY and CDR2 FYNNEI.

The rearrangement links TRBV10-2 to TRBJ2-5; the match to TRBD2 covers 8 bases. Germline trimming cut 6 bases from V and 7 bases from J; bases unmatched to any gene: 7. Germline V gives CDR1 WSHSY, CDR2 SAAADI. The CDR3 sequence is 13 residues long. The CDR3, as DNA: TGCGCCAGCAGCGCCGGACTAGCCGTGACCCAGTACTTC. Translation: CASSAGLAVTQYF.

The CDR3 spells CASSIDSTGNIQYF. Written as DNA, the CDR3 is TGTGCCAGTAGTATAGATAGTACAGGGAACATTCAGTACTTC. The rearrangement uses TRBV19 and TRBJ2-4; D perhaps matches TRBD1 (6 bases). There are 14 residues in the CDR3. The V end lost 0 bases, the J end lost 7 bases, and 10 bases lay between the germline ends. Germline V gene sequence: CDR1 LNHDA, CDR2 SQIVND (reference sequence). The variable domain in full, completed from reference TRBV19 and TRBJ2-4, reads DGGITQSPKYLFRKEGQNVTLSCEQNLNHDAMYWYRQDPGQGLRLIYYSQIVNDFQKGDIAEGYSVSREKKESFPLTVTSAQKNPTAFYLCASSIDSTGNIQYFGAGTRLSVL.

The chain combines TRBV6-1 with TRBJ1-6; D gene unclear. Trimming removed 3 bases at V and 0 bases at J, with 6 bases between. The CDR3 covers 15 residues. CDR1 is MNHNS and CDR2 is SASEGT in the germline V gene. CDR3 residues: CASSEYSSYNSPLHF. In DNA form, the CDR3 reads TGTGCCAGCAGTGAGTACAGCTCCTATAATTCACCCCTCCACTTT.

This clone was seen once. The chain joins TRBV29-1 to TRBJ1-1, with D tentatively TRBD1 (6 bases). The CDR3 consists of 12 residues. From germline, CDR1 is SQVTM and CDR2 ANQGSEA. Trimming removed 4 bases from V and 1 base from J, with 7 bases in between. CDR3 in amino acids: CSVGGQNTEAFF. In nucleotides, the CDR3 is TGCAGCGTTGGGGGGCAGAACACTGAAGCTTTCTTT. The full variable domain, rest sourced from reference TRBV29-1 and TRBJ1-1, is SAVISQKPSRDICQRGTSLTIQCQVDSQVTMMFWYRQQPGQSLTLIATANQGSEATYESGFVIDKFPISRPNLTFSTLTVSNMSPEDSSIYLCSVGGQNTEAFFGQGTRLTVV.

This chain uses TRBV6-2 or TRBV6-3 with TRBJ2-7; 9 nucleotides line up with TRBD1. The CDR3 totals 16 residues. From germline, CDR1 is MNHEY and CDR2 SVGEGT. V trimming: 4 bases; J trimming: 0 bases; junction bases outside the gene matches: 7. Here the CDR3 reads CASSSYGTGFSYEQYF. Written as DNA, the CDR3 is TGTGCCAGCAGTTCGTACGGGACAGGGTTCTCCTACGAGCAGTACTTC.

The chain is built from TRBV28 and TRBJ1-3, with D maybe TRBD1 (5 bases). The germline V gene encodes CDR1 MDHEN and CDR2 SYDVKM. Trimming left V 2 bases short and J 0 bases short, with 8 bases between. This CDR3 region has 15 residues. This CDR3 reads CASSLRQISGNTIYF. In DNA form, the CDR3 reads TGTGCCAGCAGTTTACGACAGATCTCTGGAAACACCATATATTTT.

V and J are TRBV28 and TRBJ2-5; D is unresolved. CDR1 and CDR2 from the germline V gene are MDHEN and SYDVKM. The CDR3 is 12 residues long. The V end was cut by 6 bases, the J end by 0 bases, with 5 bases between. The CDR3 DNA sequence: TGTGCCAGCAGACAGTACCAAGAGACCCAGTACTTC. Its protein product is CASRQYQETQYF.

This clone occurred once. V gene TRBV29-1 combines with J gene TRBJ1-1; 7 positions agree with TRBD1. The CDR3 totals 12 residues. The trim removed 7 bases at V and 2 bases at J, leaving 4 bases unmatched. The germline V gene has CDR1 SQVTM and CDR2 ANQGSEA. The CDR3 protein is CSGGQINTEAFF. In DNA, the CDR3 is TGCAGCGGGGGACAGATCAACACTGAAGCTTTCTTT.

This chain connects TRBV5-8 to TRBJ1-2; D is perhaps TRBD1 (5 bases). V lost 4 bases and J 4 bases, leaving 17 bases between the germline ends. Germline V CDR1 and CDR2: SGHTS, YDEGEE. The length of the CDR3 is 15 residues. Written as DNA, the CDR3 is TGTGCCAGCAGCAAGGGACCTATGGGGGGCTATGGCTACACCTTC. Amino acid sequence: CASSKGPMGGYGYTF.

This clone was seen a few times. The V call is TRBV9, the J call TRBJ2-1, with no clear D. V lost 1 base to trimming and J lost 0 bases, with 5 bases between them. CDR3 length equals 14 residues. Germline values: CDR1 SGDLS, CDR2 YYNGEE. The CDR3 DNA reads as TGTGCCAGCAGCGTATCTAGCTCCTACAATGAGCAGTTCTTC. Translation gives CASSVSSSYNEQFF.

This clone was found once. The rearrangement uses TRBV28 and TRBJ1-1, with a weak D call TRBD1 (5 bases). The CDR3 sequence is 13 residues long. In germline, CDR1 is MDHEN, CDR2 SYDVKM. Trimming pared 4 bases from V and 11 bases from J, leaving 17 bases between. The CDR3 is CASSWLGQRDAFF. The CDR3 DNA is TGTGCCAGCAGTTGGTTAGGACAAAGGGATGCTTTCTTT.

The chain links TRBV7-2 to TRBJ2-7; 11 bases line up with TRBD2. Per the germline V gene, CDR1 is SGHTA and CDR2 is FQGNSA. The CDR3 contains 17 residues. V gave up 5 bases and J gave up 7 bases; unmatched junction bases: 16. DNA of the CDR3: TGTGCCAGCAGCCCCCGGACTCGGTCTAGCGGGAGGCCTGAGCAGTACTTC. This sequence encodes CASSPRTRSSGRPEQYF.